This T cell receptor (beta chain) was sequenced for a study of identical twins. Study results and limitations: With beta out-of-frame sequences, excess sharing by twins was weaker. For cord blood, abundant beta clonotypes had fewer insertions, unlike memory repertoires, which showed none.

Germline CDR1 SGHAT, CDR2 FQNNGV. The CDR3 sequence is 14 residues long. V lost 2 bases and J 8 bases, leaving 13 bases between the germline ends. A universal primer site was added by template switching, and unique molecular identifiers were carried by the cDNA. MiXCR was run by TCRdb on the 5' RACE reads, yielding one entry per CDR3 protein. Found here are approximately 470,000 distinct CDR3 sequences, 13% to 15% of them singletons; the top ten hold 0.4% to 0.55%. Concerning this clonotype itself: No antigen is known for it.

These same data were also listed under a study on yellow fever vaccine responses in identical twins.

The origin of this receptor is a woman under 30 in good health. The chain has TRBV11-2 and TRBJ2-1, with D possibly being TRBD2 (6 bases). The sample taken for sequencing was CD4+ T cells sorted from blood. CDR3 sequence (DNA): TGTGCCAGCAGCTTATTACGGGGGTGGCATGAGCAGTTCTTC. As protein: CASSLLRGWHEQFF.